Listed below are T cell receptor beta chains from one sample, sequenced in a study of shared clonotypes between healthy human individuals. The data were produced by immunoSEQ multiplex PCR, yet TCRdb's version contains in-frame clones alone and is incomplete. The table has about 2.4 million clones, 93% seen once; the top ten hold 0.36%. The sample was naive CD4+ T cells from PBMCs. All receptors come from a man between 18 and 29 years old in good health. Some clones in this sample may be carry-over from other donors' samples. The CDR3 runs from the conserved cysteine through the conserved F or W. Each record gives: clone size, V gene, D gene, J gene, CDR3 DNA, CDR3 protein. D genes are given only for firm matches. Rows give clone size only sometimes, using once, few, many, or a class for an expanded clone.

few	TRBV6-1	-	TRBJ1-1	TGTGCCAGCATTTGGAATTCCTGGGTGAACACTGAAGCTTTCTTT	CASIWNSWVNTEAFF
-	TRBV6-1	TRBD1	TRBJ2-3	TGTGCCAGCGTAGCAGGGGGCGAAGATACGCAGTATTTT	CASVAGGEDTQYF
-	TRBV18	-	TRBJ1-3	TGTGCCAGCTCACCGTTCTCACAGGCCCGTAGAAGCTCTGGAAACACCATATATTTT	CASSPFSQARRSSGNTIYF
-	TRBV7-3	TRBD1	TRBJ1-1	TGTGCCAGCAGCCCCGGGACAGGGGGCACTGAAGCTTTCTTT	CASSPGTGGTEAFF
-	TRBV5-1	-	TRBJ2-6	TGCGCCAGCAGCTTGGGACCGTTCTCTGGGGCCAACGTCCTGACTTTC	CASSLGPFSGANVLTF
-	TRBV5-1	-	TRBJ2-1	TGCGCCAGCAGCTTGGGTGGTATAAGAGGCAATGAGCAGTTCTTC	CASSLGGIRGNEQFF
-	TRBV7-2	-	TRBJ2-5	TGTGCCAGCAGCTTAGCGGGGGATGGCCAAGAGACCCAGTACTTC	CASSLAGDGQETQYF
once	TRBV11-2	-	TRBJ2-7	TGTGCCAGCAGCCCCCACCACGAGCAGTACTTC	CASSPHHEQYF
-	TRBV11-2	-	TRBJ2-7	TGTGCCAGCAGCTTCAGCCGGAGCTCCTACGAGCAGTACTTC	CASSFSRSSYEQYF
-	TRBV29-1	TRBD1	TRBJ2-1	TGCAGCGTTGCCCCCGGACAGGGGCGCAATGAGCAGTTCTTC	CSVAPGQGRNEQFF
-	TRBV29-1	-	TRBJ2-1	TGCAGCGCAGGCTTAGCTGAGCAGTTCTTC	CSAGLAEQFF
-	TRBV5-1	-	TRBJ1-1	TGCGCCAGCAGCTTTATGCACGGGGACCCCGACACTGAAGCTTTCTTT	CASSFMHGDPDTEAFF
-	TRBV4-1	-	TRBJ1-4	TGCGCCAGCAGCCGGTCTTTGTCGGGTTACCCTACGACTAATGAAAAACTGTTTTTT	CASSRSLSGYPTTNEKLFF
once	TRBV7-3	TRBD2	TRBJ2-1	TGTGCCAGCAGCGCGGGGGTTTACAATGAGCAGTTCTTC	CASSAGVYNEQFF
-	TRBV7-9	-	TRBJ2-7	TGTGCCAGCAGCTTAGCGCGAGGGACCGCCTACGAGCAGTACTTC	CASSLARGTAYEQYF
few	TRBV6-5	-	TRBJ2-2	TGTGCCAGCAGGGATACTTTCGGGGAGCTGTTTTTT	CASRDTFGELFF
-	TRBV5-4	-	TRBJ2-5	TGTGCCAGCAGCTCCCCCGCGGCAGGGACCGCGCCCCAGTACTTC	CASSSPAAGTAPQYF
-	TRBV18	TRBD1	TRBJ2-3	TGTGCCAGCTCACCACGGACAGGGGAAGATACGCAGTATTTT	CASSPRTGEDTQYF
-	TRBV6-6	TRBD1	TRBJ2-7	TGTGCCAGCAGCCTAAAATGGACAGGGGACTACGAGCAGTACTTC	CASSLKWTGDYEQYF
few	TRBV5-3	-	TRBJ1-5	TGTGCCAGAAGCTATGGGGGGATTAGCAATCAGCCCCAGCATTTT	CARSYGGISNQPQHF
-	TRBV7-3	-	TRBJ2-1	TGTGCCAGCAGGACCGAAGCCTACAATGAGCAGTTCTTC	CASRTEAYNEQFF
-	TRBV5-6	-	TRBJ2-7	TGTGCCAGTGAACATAGCGGATCCTACGAGCAGTACTTC	CASEHSGSYEQYF
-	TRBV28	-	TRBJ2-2	TGTGCCAGCAGTTTACTCTCAAGTGTCACCGGGGAGCTGTTTTTT	CASSLLSSVTGELFF
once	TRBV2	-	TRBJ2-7	TGTGCCAGCAGCCCTATCTACGAGCAGTACTTC	CASSPIYEQYF
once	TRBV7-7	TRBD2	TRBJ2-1	TGTGCCAGCAGCTTAGTTTCTAGCGGGAGGAGGGATGAGCAGTTCTTC	CASSLVSSGRRDEQFF
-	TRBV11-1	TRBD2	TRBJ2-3	TGTGCCAGCAGCTTAGAACTAGCGACTCAGGCGCAGTATTTT	CASSLELATQAQYF
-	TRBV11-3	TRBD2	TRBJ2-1	TGTGCCAGCAGCTCCAGACTAGCGGGAGTTTATGAGCAGTTCTTC	CASSSRLAGVYEQFF
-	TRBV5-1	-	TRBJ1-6	TGCGCCAGCAGTTCTCTCTGGCCCGTAGGGGCGGATTCACCCCTCCACTTT	CASSSLWPVGADSPLHF
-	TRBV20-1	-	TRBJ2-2	TGCAGTGCTACCACCGGGGAGCTGTTTTTT	CSATTGELFF
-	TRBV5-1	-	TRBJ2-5	TGCGCCAGCAGTGGCCAAGAGACCCAGTACTTC	CASSGQETQYF
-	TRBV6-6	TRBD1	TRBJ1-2	TGTGCCAGCAGTTACAGTCAGGGGGCAAACTATGGCTACACCTTC	CASSYSQGANYGYTF
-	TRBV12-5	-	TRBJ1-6	TGTGCTATAACTCCGACAGTCGGGTCACCCCTCCACTTT	CAITPTVGSPLHF
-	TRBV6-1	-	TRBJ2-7	TGTGCCAGCAGTGAAGCCCGACTGGGGATTAACCACGAGCAGTACTTC	CASSEARLGINHEQYF
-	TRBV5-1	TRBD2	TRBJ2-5	TGCGCCAGCAGCCGGGGGGGCCAAGAGACCCAGTACTTC	CASSRGGQETQYF
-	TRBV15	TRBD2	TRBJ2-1	TGTGCCACCAGCAGAGCTCCGGGACTAGCTGCAGATGAGCAGTTCTTC	CATSRAPGLAADEQFF
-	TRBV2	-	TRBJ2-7	TGTGCCAGCAGTGTCCAGGCCTACGAGCAGTACTTC	CASSVQAYEQYF